These T cell receptor beta chains were read from a single sample in a study of T cells in Graves' hyperthyroidism and ophthalmopathy. TCRdb redid the calling of the multiplex PCR reads with MiXCR, one entry per CDR3 protein. The table shows 350,000 to 400,000 distinct CDR3 sequences, with approximately 15% occurring only once. Sequencing input: blood. The receptors come from a woman aged 60-70 years with Graves' hyperthyroidism. The CDR3 runs from the conserved cysteine through the conserved F or W. A D gene is named only where the DNA matches it firmly. A clone size is listed for some rows: how often the clone was seen (once, few, many), or a class if it is expanded.

V	size	D	J	CDR3	DNA
TRBV20-1	many	TRBD2	TRBJ2-3	CSARELAEDTQYF	TGCAGTGCTAGAGAACTAGCGGAGGATACGCAGTATTTT
TRBV7-2	many	TRBD2	TRBJ2-1	CASRRGLAGIEQFF	TGTGCCAGCAGACGGGGACTAGCTGGTATAGAACAGTTCTTC
TRBV7-3	few	-	TRBJ1-1	CASSLNQGSGTEAFF	TGTGCCAGCAGCTTAAATCAGGGGTCGGGCACTGAAGCTTTCTTT
TRBV5-1	many	TRBD2	TRBJ2-7	CASSSTSGSYEQYF	TGCGCCAGCAGCTCGACTAGCGGGAGTTACGAGCAGTACTTC
TRBV18	many	-	TRBJ2-6	CASSPPNSGSGANVLTF	TGTGCCAGCTCACCCCCAAACTCGGGCTCTGGGGCCAACGTCCTGACTTTC
TRBV30	many	-	TRBJ1-2	CAWIRGYGYTF	TGTGCCTGGATTCGCGGCTATGGCTACACCTTC
TRBV2	many	-	TRBJ2-3	CASRDRDTQYF	TGTGCCAGCAGGGACCGAGATACGCAGTATTTT
TRBV19	-	-	TRBJ1-3	CASSMEVAGSGNTIYF	TGTGCCAGTAGTATGGAGGTTGCGGGGTCTGGAAACACCATATATTTT
TRBV18	many	TRBD1	TRBJ2-2	CASSPLVGQGNTGELFF	TGTGCCAGCTCACCACTTGTGGGACAGGGAAACACCGGGGAGCTGTTTTTT
TRBV12-3/TRBV12-4	-	TRBD2	TRBJ2-1	CASSSGGAGGHEQFF	TGTGCCAGCAGTTCTGGGGGAGCGGGAGGCCATGAGCAGTTCTTC
TRBV19	-	TRBD1	TRBJ1-3	CASSPRTGSSGNTIYF	TGTGCCAGTAGTCCGCGGACAGGTAGCTCTGGAAACACCATATATTTT
TRBV5-1	many	TRBD2	TRBJ2-1	CASSMGLAGDNEQFF	TGCGCCAGCAGCATGGGACTAGCGGGAGACAATGAGCAGTTCTTC
TRBV27	many	TRBD2	TRBJ2-3	CASGQWTSGLRPDTQYF	TGTGCCAGCGGACAATGGACTAGCGGGCTGAGACCAGATACGCAGTATTTT
TRBV10-3	few	-	TRBJ1-5	CAIRGQGNQPQHF	TGTGCCATCAGAGGTCAGGGCAATCAGCCCCAGCATTTT
TRBV3-1	many	-	TRBJ1-1	CASSLRGGGTEAFF	TGTGCCAGCAGCCTTAGGGGGGGCGGGACTGAAGCTTTCTTT
TRBV11-3	many	TRBD2	TRBJ2-3	CASSGTSGSTDTQYF	TGTGCCAGCAGCGGGACTAGCGGGAGCACAGATACGCAGTATTTT
TRBV29-1	-	TRBD2	TRBJ2-7	CSGEPGLAGPYEQYF	TGCAGCGGAGAACCAGGACTAGCGGGACCCTACGAGCAGTACTTC
TRBV7-9	many	TRBD1	TRBJ2-1	CASSLLGQGAQQFF	TGTGCCAGCAGCTTATTAGGACAGGGGGCCCAGCAGTTCTTC
TRBV19	-	-	TRBJ2-1	CASSIGGRNEQFF	TGTGCCAGTAGTATAGGGGGGAGGAATGAGCAGTTCTTC
TRBV25-1	few	-	TRBJ2-7	CASSNTGNEQYF	TGTGCCAGCAGTAACACAGGGAACGAGCAGTACTTC